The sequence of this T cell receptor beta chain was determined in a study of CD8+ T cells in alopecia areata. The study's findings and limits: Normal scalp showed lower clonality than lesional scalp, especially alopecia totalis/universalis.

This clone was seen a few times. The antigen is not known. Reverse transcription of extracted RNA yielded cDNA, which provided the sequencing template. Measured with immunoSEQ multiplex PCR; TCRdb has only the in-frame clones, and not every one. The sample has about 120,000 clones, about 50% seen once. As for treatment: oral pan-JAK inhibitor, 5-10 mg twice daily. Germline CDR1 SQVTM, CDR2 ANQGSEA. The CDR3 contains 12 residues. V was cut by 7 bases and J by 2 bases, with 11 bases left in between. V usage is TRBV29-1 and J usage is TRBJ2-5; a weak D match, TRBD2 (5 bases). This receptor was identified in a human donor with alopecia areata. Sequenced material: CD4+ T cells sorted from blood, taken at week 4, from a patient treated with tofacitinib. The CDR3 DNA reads TGCAGCGACGTGGAGCGGCAAGAGACCCAGTACTTC. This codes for CSDVERQETQYF.